The next 5 T cell receptor beta chains were all read from a single sample in a study of blood T cells in healthy people across ages (dated by TCRdb to the mid-2010s). The method behind the library was 5' RACE. Sequencing used an Illumina HiSeq 2500. The second PCR ran for roughly 6 to 11 cycles and used a J-beta primer mix along with a sample-barcoded 5' primer. TCRdb's own reprocessing of the public reads used fastp at Q25 and MiXCR and kept productive beta chains. When rows share a CDR3 protein, they turn into one entry using the most common DNA and genes. In all, the sample holds 550,000 to 600,000 distinct CDR3 sequences, and about 25% of those were seen once. The top ten hold around 18% of the sample. Sequenced material: blood. All receptors come from a woman in her seventies in good health.

The CDR3, as DNA: TGTGCCAGCAGCCAGGGTGAGGGGGGAATCTCCTATGGCTACACCTTC. Its translation is CASSQGEGGISYGYTF. The J gene is TRBJ1-2, the V gene TRBV14; D is possibly TRBD1 (6 bases). The CDR3 has 16 amino acids. Trimming cost V 3 bases and J 4 bases, with 18 bases left between them. Per the germline V gene, CDR1 is SGHDN and CDR2 is FVKESK.

This clonotype has a handful of counts. The DNA for the CDR3 is TGTGCCACCAGTGTCCGGGAGATGAACACTGAAGCTTTCTTT. Translation gives CATSVREMNTEAFF. The chain links TRBV24-1 to TRBJ1-1; D uncertain. The germline gives CDR1 KGHDR, CDR2 SFDVKD. The CDR3 has 14 amino acids. The V end was cut by 5 bases, the J end by 0 bases, with 9 bases between.

The sample holds one count of this clonotype. The rearrangement links TRBV11-3 to TRBJ2-7; no reliable D call. Germline loops: CDR1 SGHNT, CDR2 YENEEA. Trimming cost V 0 bases and J 2 bases, with 5 bases left between them. The CDR3 sequence is 13 residues long. The CDR3 loop reads CASSLDVAYEQYF. CDR3 nucleotide sequence: TGTGCCAGCAGCTTAGATGTTGCCTACGAGCAGTACTTC.

In its sample, this clonotype was seen a few times. The chain couples TRBV20-1 to TRBJ1-2; possibly TRBD1 for D (5 bases). The length of the CDR3 is 14 residues. Trimming shortened V by 3 bases and J by 2 bases, and 13 bases separated the two germline ends. CDR1 is DFQATT, CDR2 SNEGSKA, per germline (reference sequence). CDR3 loop: CSARDGWTNYGYTF. In DNA, the CDR3 is TGCAGTGCTAGGGACGGGTGGACAAACTATGGCTACACCTTC.

On this clonotype: The germline gene is not matched at one end of the junction; a read error may be the cause. This chain uses TRBV12-3 or TRBV12-4 with TRBJ2-7, with D possibly matching TRBD1 (6 bases). The CDR3 consists of 12 residues. The CDR3 region is CASSSNSGVQDF. For the CDR3, the DNA is TGTGCCAGCAGTTCCAACTCAGGGGTGCAGGACTTC.